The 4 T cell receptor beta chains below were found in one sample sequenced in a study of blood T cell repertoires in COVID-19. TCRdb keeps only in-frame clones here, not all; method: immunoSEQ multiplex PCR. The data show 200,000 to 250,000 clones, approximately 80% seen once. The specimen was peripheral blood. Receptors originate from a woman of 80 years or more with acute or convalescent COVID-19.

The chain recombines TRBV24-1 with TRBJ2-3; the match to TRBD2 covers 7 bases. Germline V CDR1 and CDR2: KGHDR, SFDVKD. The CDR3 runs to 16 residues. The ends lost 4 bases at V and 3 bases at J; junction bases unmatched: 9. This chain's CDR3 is CATSDRSGMTTDTQYF. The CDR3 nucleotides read TGTGCCACCAGTGACCGGAGCGGGATGACGACAGATACGCAGTATTTT.

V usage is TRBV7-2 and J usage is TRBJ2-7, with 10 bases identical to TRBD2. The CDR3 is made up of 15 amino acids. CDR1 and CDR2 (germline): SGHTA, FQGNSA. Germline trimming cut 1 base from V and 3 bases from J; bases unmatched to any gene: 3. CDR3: CASSLGLAGLYEQYF. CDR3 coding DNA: TGTGCCAGCAGCTTAGGACTAGCGGGCCTCTACGAGCAGTACTTC.

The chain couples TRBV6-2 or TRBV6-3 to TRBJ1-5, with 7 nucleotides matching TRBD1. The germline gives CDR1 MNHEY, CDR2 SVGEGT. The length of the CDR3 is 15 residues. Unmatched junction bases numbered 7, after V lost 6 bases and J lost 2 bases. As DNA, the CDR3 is TGTGCCAGCAGCTTGGACAGGTTGGGCAATCAGCCCCAGCATTTT. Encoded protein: CASSLDRLGNQPQHF.

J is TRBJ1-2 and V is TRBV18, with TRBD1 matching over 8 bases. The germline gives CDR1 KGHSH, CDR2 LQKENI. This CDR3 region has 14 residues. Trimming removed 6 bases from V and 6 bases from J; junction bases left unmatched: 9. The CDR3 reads CASSPDRGTDGYTF. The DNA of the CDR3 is TGTGCCAGCTCCCCTGACAGGGGAACTGATGGCTACACCTTC.